This is a list of T cell receptor beta chains from one sample in a study of cytomegalovirus exposure and HLA in healthy donors. Assay: immunoSEQ multiplex PCR; the TCRdb copy retains only in-frame clones and omits some. The sample has tens of thousands of clones. The sequenced sample consisted of PBMCs. The source of these receptors is a female donor in good health and CMV-seropositive. CDR3s include the opening cysteine and the closing phenylalanine or tryptophan. The D gene is left open where the match is weak.

length: 15; J: TRBJ1-5; V: TRBV28; D: -; DNA: TGTGCCAGCAGACCCCGTAGCCGAAGCAATCAGCCCCAGCATTTT; CDR3: CASRPRSRSNQPQHF
length: 15; J: TRBJ2-7; V: TRBV23-1; D: TRBD1; DNA: TGCGCCAGCAGTCAAGCGGGACAGGGGGCTCACGAGCAGTACTTC; CDR3: CASSQAGQGAHEQYF
length: 15; J: TRBJ1-2; V: TRBV19; D: TRBD1; DNA: TGTGCCAGTAGGCTTGGGACAGGGGGCGCTTATGGCTACACCTTC; CDR3: CASRLGTGGAYGYTF
length: 16; J: TRBJ2-1; V: TRBV4-3; D: TRBD1; DNA: TGCGCCAGCAGCTCTACAACAGGGGCGAGGCACAATGAGCAGTTCTTC; CDR3: CASSSTTGARHNEQFF
length: 12; J: TRBJ2-5; V: TRBV6-5; D: -; DNA: TGTGCCAGCAGCGAAAGGGGAGAGACCCAGTACTTC; CDR3: CASSERGETQYF
length: 18; J: TRBJ1-5; V: TRBV27; D: -; DNA: TGTGCCAGCAGTCCTACCCTCGGAGGGTATTATAGCAATCAGCCCCAGCATTTT; CDR3: CASSPTLGGYYSNQPQHF
length: 13; J: TRBJ2-7; V: TRBV19; D: -; DNA: TGTGCCAGTAGTTCCCGGACACAGTACGAGCAGTACTTC; CDR3: CASSSRTQYEQYF
length: 15; J: TRBJ2-7; V: TRBV18; D: TRBD2; DNA: TGTGCCAGCTCACCTACACTAGCGGGATTATACGAGCAGTACTTC; CDR3: CASSPTLAGLYEQYF
length: 14; J: TRBJ1-2; V: TRBV6-5; D: -; DNA: TGTGCCACCGCCAGGGGCCCAGCTAACTATGGCTACACCTTC; CDR3: CATARGPANYGYTF
length: 15; J: TRBJ1-6; V: TRBV6-5; D: -; DNA: TGTGCCAGCAGTTTGACAGGAACCTATAATTCACCCCTCCACTTT; CDR3: CASSLTGTYNSPLHF
length: 13; J: TRBJ2-7; V: TRBV7-9; D: TRBD2; DNA: TGTGCCAGCAGCTCCGGGAGGGCCTACGAGCAGTACTTC; CDR3: CASSSGRAYEQYF
length: 13; J: TRBJ2-7; V: TRBV19; D: -; DNA: TGTGCCAGTAGTATAGATTACAGCTACGAGCAGTACTTC; CDR3: CASSIDYSYEQYF
length: 16; J: TRBJ2-7; V: TRBV6-5; D: -; DNA: TGTGCCAGCAGTTACTCTGCCGCGGGCGCAACCTACGAGCAGTACTTC; CDR3: CASSYSAAGATYEQYF
length: 15; J: TRBJ1-1; V: TRBV5-5; D: -; DNA: TGTGCCAGCAGCCTGATAGAGGCCACACGCACTGAAGCTTTCTTT; CDR3: CASSLIEATRTEAFF
length: 17; J: TRBJ1-1; V: TRBV4-1; D: -; DNA: TGCGCCAGCAGCCAATCGACGACACAGGTAATGAACACTGAAGCTTTCTTT; CDR3: CASSQSTTQVMNTEAFF
length: 17; J: TRBJ1-3; V: TRBV28; D: -; DNA: TGTGCCAGCAGCCCTACCCCGTTGACAGTACCTGGAAACACCATATATTTT; CDR3: CASSPTPLTVPGNTIYF
length: 15; J: TRBJ1-2; V: TRBV5-1; D: TRBD1; DNA: TGCGCCAGCAGCAGATCGGGACAGGGTTTCGATGGCTACACCTTC; CDR3: CASSRSGQGFDGYTF
length: 15; J: TRBJ1-2; V: TRBV7-9; D: TRBD1; DNA: TGTGCCAGCAGCTGGTGGGACAGGGAGAACTATGGCTACACCTTC; CDR3: CASSWWDRENYGYTF
length: 15; J: TRBJ2-5; V: TRBV15; D: TRBD1; DNA: TGTGCCACCAGCAGAGATCAAGGGGGCGGTGAGACCCAGTACTTC; CDR3: CATSRDQGGGETQYF
length: 16; J: TRBJ2-1; V: TRBV15; D: TRBD1; DNA: TGTGCCACCAGCAGAGCACGACAGGGGGCTGACAATGAGCAGTTCTTC; CDR3: CATSRARQGADNEQFF
length: 17; J: TRBJ2-6; V: TRBV7-9; D: TRBD1; DNA: TGTGCCAGCAGCGGGGGGACAGGGTATTCTGGGGCCAACGTCCTGACTTTC; CDR3: CASSGGTGYSGANVLTF
length: 14; J: TRBJ2-1; V: TRBV5-1; D: TRBD2; DNA: TGCGCCAGCAGCTTGTACGCGGGAGAAAATGAGCAGTTCTTC; CDR3: CASSLYAGENEQFF
length: 14; J: TRBJ1-1; V: TRBV25-1; D: TRBD1; DNA: TGTGCCAGCAGTGAACGGTACGACAGGGTCAGGTTGTTCTTT; CDR3: CASSERYDRVRLFF
length: 12; J: TRBJ1-1; V: TRBV11-2; D: TRBD1; DNA: TGTGCCAGCAGCAGGGACAGGGGTGAAGCTTTCTTT; CDR3: CASSRDRGEAFF
length: 15; J: TRBJ2-5; V: TRBV11-2; D: TRBD2; DNA: TGTGCCAGCAGCGGCGGGACTAGCGATCGAGAGACCCAGTACTTC; CDR3: CASSGGTSDRETQYF